Each of the 24 T cell receptor beta chains below was sequenced from the same sample in a study of blood T cell repertoires in COVID-19. Only in-frame clones appear in the TCRdb table, and some are missing; sequencing was by immunoSEQ multiplex PCR. The repertoire includes roughly 250,000 clones, around 88% of them detected once, and about 2.1% sits in the top ten. The sample was PBMCs or T cells enriched from blood (not recorded which). These receptors originate from a woman aged 45 to 65 who had recovered from COVID-19.

CDR3 coding DNA: TGTGCCAGCAGTCTCGCGGGGGTAGCCAAAAACATTCAGTACTTC. Translating it yields CASSLAGVAKNIQYF. The chain uses TRBV3-1 (or the pseudogene TRBV3-2) and TRBJ2-4, with 7 bases aligning to TRBD2. Per the germline V gene, CDR1 is LGHDT and CDR2 is YNNKEL (reference sequence). This CDR3 has 15 residues. With 6 bases clipped from V and 0 bases from J, the junction kept 5 bases outside the gene matches.

The chain couples TRBV21-1 to TRBJ2-3; the D call TRBD1 from the table was never checked on the DNA. TRBV21-1 is shown as a pseudogene. This CDR3 is 15 amino acids long. CDR3: CASSKAQGRADTQYF. DNA of the CDR3: TGTGCCAGCAGCAAAGCACAGGGGCGTGCAGATACGCAGTATTTT.

The gene calls are TRBV24-1 and TRBJ2-1; D is uncertain. V lost 0 bases and J 7 bases, leaving 12 bases between the germline ends. Germline V gene lookup returns CDR1 KGHDR and CDR2 SFDVKD. The CDR3 is made up of 15 amino acids. The CDR3 DNA sequence: TGTGCCACCAGTGATTTGGATAGTAGCAAAAATGAGCAGTTCTTC. Residues: CATSDLDSSKNEQFF.

The chain employs TRBV7-2 and TRBJ2-7; 11 positions match TRBD2. Trimming took 4 bases from V and 5 from J; bases not matched to a gene: 7. Looked up from germline, CDR1 is SGHTA and CDR2 is FQGNSA. This CDR3 region has 15 residues. As DNA, the CDR3 is TGTGCCAGCAGCTCCCTAGCGGGAGGATGGGACGAGCAGTACTTC. It is translated as CASSSLAGGWDEQYF.

This clone was detected only a few times. The germline gene is not matched at one end of the junction; a read error may be the cause. CDR3 nucleotide sequence: TGTGCTAGCAGTCGAGGGGGGGTTAGGGAGCAGTACTTC. It codes for CASSRGGVREQYF. The chain carries TRBV28 and TRBJ2-7; D is possibly TRBD2 (7 bases). The CDR3 has 13 amino acids. Germline V gives CDR1 MDHEN, CDR2 SYDVKM. Looking up the rest from reference TRBV28 and TRBJ2-7 gives the full variable domain: DVKVTQSSRYLVKRTGEKVFLECVQDMDHENMFWYRQDPGLGLRLIYFSYDVKMKEKGDIPEGYSVSREKKERFSLILESASTNQTSMYLCASSRGGVREQYFGPGTRLTVT.

V usage is TRBV19 and J usage is TRBJ2-2; 7 bases are shared with TRBD1. This CDR3 has 15 residues. The germline CDR1 and CDR2 sequences are LNHDA and SQIVND (reference sequence). Germline trimming cut 4 bases from V and 3 bases from J; bases unmatched to any gene: 5. CDR3 residues: CASSRGTDHTGELFF. In nucleotides, the CDR3 is TGTGCCAGTAGTAGGGGGACAGACCACACCGGGGAGCTGTTTTTT.

CDR3 nucleotides: TGTGCCACCACCCAAACCTTCCGGGGAGGCTCTGGAAACACCATATATTTT. This translates into CATTQTFRGGSGNTIYF. The chain carries TRBV15 and TRBJ1-3; D uncertain. Germline CDR1 is LNHNV and CDR2 is YYDKDF (reference sequence). V was pared by 7 bases and J by 0 bases, with 19 bases between. This CDR3 region has 17 residues.

The V call is TRBV6-2 or TRBV6-3, the J call TRBJ2-2; 8 bases are a match to TRBD1. The CDR3 spans 17 residues. Germline V gives CDR1 MNHEY, CDR2 SVGEGT. V gave up 6 bases and J gave up 5 bases; unmatched junction bases: 14. The CDR3 sequence: CASSPDQWTGLTGELFF. CDR3 bases: TGTGCCAGCAGCCCTGACCAATGGACAGGGTTGACCGGGGAGCTGTTTTTT.

The chain carries TRBV4-2 and TRBJ1-3, with D maybe TRBD1 (5 bases). Germline loops: CDR1 LGHNA, CDR2 YNFKEQ. Trimming stripped 6 bases from V and 4 bases from J, with 13 bases between. The CDR3 totals 14 residues. The CDR3 reads CASSAQGGGNTIYF. CDR3 coding DNA: TGTGCCAGCAGTGCTCAGGGAGGCGGAAACACCATATATTTT.

This clone has more than one count but fewer than ten. The chain combines TRBV29-1 with TRBJ2-1; a possible D gene is TRBD1 (5 bases). Per the germline V gene, CDR1 is SQVTM and CDR2 is ANQGSEA. The CDR3 runs 13 residues. V was pared by 7 bases and J by 7 bases, with 17 bases between. This CDR3 reads CSAGHGRGNEQFF. Written as DNA, the CDR3 is TGCAGCGCAGGACACGGGCGTGGTAATGAGCAGTTCTTC.

The chain couples TRBV9 to TRBJ2-1; D is possibly TRBD1 (6 bases). Germline loops: CDR1 SGDLS, CDR2 YYNGEE. The CDR3 contains 15 residues. V was shortened by 0 bases and J by 4 bases, with 11 bases between the two germline ends. Here the CDR3 reads CASSVVSGQYNEQFF. The CDR3 DNA reads TGTGCCAGCAGCGTAGTGTCCGGACAGTACAATGAGCAGTTCTTC.

V and J are TRBV14 and TRBJ1-2; TRBD1 is a possible D gene (5 bases). The germline V gene encodes CDR1 SGHDN and CDR2 FVKESK. The CDR3 contains 14 residues. Trimming cost V 5 bases and J 4 bases, with 14 bases left between them. CDR3 sequence: CASSGSGLGYGYTF. CDR3 nucleotides: TGTGCCAGCAGCGGGTCGGGACTCGGCTATGGCTACACCTTC.

This clone has just one count. The chain employs TRBV28 and TRBJ2-3, with TRBD1 matching 8 bases. This CDR3 contains 17 residues. V lost 4 bases to trimming and J lost 5 bases; unmatched junction nucleotides: 14. Looked up from germline, CDR1 is MDHEN and CDR2 is SYDVKM. The CDR3 region has the DNA TGTGCCAGCAGTTCGCAAGCCCCAGGGGGCGCAGAAGATACGCAGTATTTT. Its translation: CASSSQAPGGAEDTQYF.

This chain uses TRBV7-2 with TRBJ1-1; 7 bases agree with TRBD1. This CDR3 is built from 15 residues. Trimming removed 0 bases from V and 2 bases from J; junction bases left unmatched: 3. Germline CDR1 and CDR2: SGHTA and FQGNSA. The CDR3 loop is CASSLAGTANTEAFF. DNA of the CDR3: TGTGCCAGCAGCTTAGCAGGGACAGCCAACACTGAAGCTTTCTTT.

The rearrangement uses TRBV28 and TRBJ2-2; TRBD2 matches at 13 bases. The length of the CDR3 is 16 residues. Per germline, CDR1 MDHEN and CDR2 SYDVKM. The J segment lost 5 bases and the V segment lost 2 bases, leaving 2 bases of the junction unmatched. CDR3 DNA: TGTGCCAGCAGTTTAAGGACTAGCGGGAGTACCGGGGAGCTGTTTTTT. This translates into CASSLRTSGSTGELFF.

V and J are TRBV11-2 and TRBJ1-1, with a tentative D call TRBD1 (6 bases). This CDR3 is 14 amino acids long. CDR1 SGHAT and CDR2 FQNNGV come from the germline V gene. Trimming cost V 1 base and J 4 bases, with 10 bases left between them. CDR3: CASSLGNRVTEAFF. The CDR3 DNA reads as TGTGCCAGCAGCTTAGGAAACAGGGTCACTGAAGCTTTCTTT.

The chain couples TRBV18 to TRBJ2-7; a weak D match, TRBD1 (6 bases). From germline, CDR1 is KGHSH and CDR2 LQKENI. The CDR3 covers 13 residues. Deletions cut 3 bases from V and 5 bases from J, with 11 bases between. The CDR3 DNA reads as TGTGCCAGCTCACCGGGAAGGACAGACGAGCAGTACTTC. Protein product: CASSPGRTDEQYF.

This chain connects TRBV11-3 to TRBJ2-7; 8 nucleotides match TRBD1. The CDR3 has 14 amino acids. Germline assignment: CDR1 SGHNT and CDR2 YENEEA. V lost 5 bases and J lost 2; bases outside the gene matches: 5. The DNA of the CDR3 is TGTGCCAGCAGCCCCAGGGGGCCCACCTACGAGCAGTACTTC. Amino acids: CASSPRGPTYEQYF.

The chain joins TRBV9 to TRBJ1-2; 8 bases fit TRBD1. CDR3 length equals 16 residues. Looked up from germline, CDR1 is SGDLS and CDR2 is YYNGEE. Trimming took 0 bases from V and 5 from J; bases not matched to a gene: 9. DNA for the CDR3: TGTGCCAGCAGCGTAGCTCGAGACAGGGGACGATATGGCTACACCTTC. Amino acids: CASSVARDRGRYGYTF.

CDR3 coding DNA: TGTGCCAGCAGTGAGGGAGGGGGCAATCAGCCCCAGCATTTT. Amino acid sequence: CASSEGGGNQPQHF. The chain uses TRBV2 and TRBJ1-5; D is perhaps TRBD1 (5 bases). V was shortened by 3 bases and J by 2 bases, with 8 bases between the two germline ends. The CDR3 is 14 amino acids. From germline, CDR1 is SNHLY and CDR2 FYNNEI.

This clone was observed a single time. The chain employs TRBV24-1 and TRBJ2-1; 9 positions match TRBD2. After removal of 12 bases from V and 1 base from J, the junction contained 6 bases not matched to a gene. The CDR3 spans 14 residues. Germline assignment: CDR1 KGHDR and CDR2 SFDVKD. This CDR3 is CAADSGGSYNEQFF. The CDR3 nucleotides are TGTGCCGCCGACAGCGGGGGGTCCTACAATGAGCAGTTCTTC.

The chain couples TRBV9 to TRBJ2-3; the match to TRBD1 covers 9 bases. The CDR3 consists of 15 residues. J lost 3 bases, V lost 3 bases, and 5 bases had no gene match. CDR1 is SGDLS and CDR2 is YYNGEE in the germline V gene. CDR3 sequence reads: CASSGEGQGTDTQYF. DNA of the CDR3: TGTGCCAGCAGCGGGGAGGGACAGGGTACAGATACGCAGTATTTT.

V gene TRBV4-1 combines with J gene TRBJ2-7; D perhaps matches TRBD1 (6 bases). Per the germline V gene, CDR1 is MGHRA and CDR2 is YSYEKL. Trimming shortened V by 4 bases and J by 3 bases, and 16 bases separated the two germline ends. The CDR3 is 15 amino acids. The CDR3 loop is CASSLHGQPDYEQYF. Here the CDR3 DNA reads TGCGCCAGCAGCCTCCACGGACAGCCCGACTACGAGCAGTACTTC.

The rearrangement links TRBV3-1 (or the pseudogene TRBV3-2) to TRBJ1-2, with D possibly TRBD1 on 5 matching bases. Germline CDR1 reads LGHDT; CDR2 reads YNNKEL (reference sequence). V lost 1 base and J 0 bases, leaving 12 bases between the germline ends. This CDR3 comprises 16 residues. The CDR3, as DNA: TGTGCCAGCAGCCAAGTTTCGGGGGGGGCTAACTATGGCTACACCTTC. This sequence encodes CASSQVSGGANYGYTF.